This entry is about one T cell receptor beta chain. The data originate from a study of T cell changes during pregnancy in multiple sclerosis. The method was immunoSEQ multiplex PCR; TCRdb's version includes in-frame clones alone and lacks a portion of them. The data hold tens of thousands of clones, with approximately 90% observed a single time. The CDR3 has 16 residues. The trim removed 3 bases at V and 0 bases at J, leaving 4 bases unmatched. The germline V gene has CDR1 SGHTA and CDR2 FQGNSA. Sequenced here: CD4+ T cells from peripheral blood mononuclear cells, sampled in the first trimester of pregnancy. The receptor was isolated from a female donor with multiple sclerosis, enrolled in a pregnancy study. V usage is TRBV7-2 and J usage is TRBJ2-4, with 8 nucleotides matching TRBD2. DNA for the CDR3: TGTGCCAGCAGCTTGAGCGGGAGCCTAGCCAAAAACATTCAGTACTTC. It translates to CASSLSGSLAKNIQYF.